This TCR beta chain was identified during a study of blood T cell repertoires in COVID-19. Study-level information: Acute and convalescent COVID-19 samples came from the United States, Italy and Spain. PBMCs, B-cell-depleted T cells, or T cells provided the cDNA or gDNA that made up the material.

In the authors' methods: Estimation of nucleated cell counts was performed using reference gene primer amplification. Sequencing was performed with immunoSEQ multiplex PCR; in TCRdb, only in-frame clones are kept and a portion is missing. That table supplies the V and J calls and clone size; D and trimming were determined from the DNA. The profile shows 120,000 or so clones, roughly 69% of them singletons. What was sequenced was peripheral blood. The TCR was taken from a woman aged 70 to 79 with acute or convalescent COVID-19.

CDR3 sequence reads: CASRGLYEQYF. CDR3 sequence (DNA): TGTGCCAGCAGGGGGCTTTACGAGCAGTACTTC. V is TRBV6-5 and J is TRBJ2-7; D possibly corresponds to TRBD1 (5 bases). Germline CDR1 MNHEY, CDR2 SVGAGI. V was trimmed by 6 bases and J by 4 bases, leaving 7 bases between them. The CDR3 covers 11 residues.